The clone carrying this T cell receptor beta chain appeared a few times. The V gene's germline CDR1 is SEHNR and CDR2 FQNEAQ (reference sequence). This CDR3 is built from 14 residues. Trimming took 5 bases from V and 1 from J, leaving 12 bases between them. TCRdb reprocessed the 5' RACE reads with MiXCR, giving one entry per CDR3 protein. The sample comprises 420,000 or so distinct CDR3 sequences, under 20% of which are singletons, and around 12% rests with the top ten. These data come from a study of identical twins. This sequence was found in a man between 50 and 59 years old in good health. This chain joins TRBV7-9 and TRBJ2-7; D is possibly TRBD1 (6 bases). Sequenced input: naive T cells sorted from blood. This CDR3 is CASSPSQGSYEQYF. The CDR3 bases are TGTGCCAGCAGCCCTTCACAGGGTTCCTACGAGCAGTACTTC. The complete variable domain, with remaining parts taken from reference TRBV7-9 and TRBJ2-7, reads DTGVSQNPRHKITKRGQNVTFRCDPISEHNRLYWYRQTLGQGPEFLTYFQNEAQLEKSRLLSDRFSAERPKGSFSTLEIQRTEQGDSAMYLCASSPSQGSYEQYFGPGTRLTVT.